The source of this T cell receptor beta chain is a study of T cells after posttransplantation cyclophosphamide. General study points: Later post-transplant blood repertoires were often dominated by donor CD8+ memory clones. Recipient CMV seropositivity and CMV reactivation strongly tracked TRB clonality.

The protocol was immunoSEQ multiplex PCR, while the TCRdb copy is restricted to in-frame clones and leaves out a portion. In total the sample includes around 12,000 clones, none of them seen once. Busulfan-fludarabine conditioning, marrow transplant, and cyclophosphamide on days +3 and +4 were administered. The germline V and J ends were trimmed by 5 bases and 5 bases, with 9 bases remaining between them. The length of the CDR3 is 12 residues. CDR1 and CDR2 (germline): SEHNR, FQNEAQ (reference sequence). This clone was observed at least ten times. The antigen remains unidentified. The chain recombines TRBV7-9 with TRBJ1-1; no clear D. The TCR sequence derives from a female patient aged 40 to 50 who received an allogeneic stem cell transplant from a related donor, was CMV-positive, and had acute GVHD only. Some T cells may be transferred from the graft donor. The sequences come from PBMCs, collected after allogeneic stem cell transplant with posttransplant cyclophosphamide. This CDR3 reads CASSPDSTEAFF. For the CDR3, the DNA is TGTGCCAGCAGCCCGGACTCAACTGAAGCTTTCTTT. Full variable domain (remainder filled in from reference TRBV7-9 and TRBJ1-1): DTGVSQNPRHKITKRGQNVTFRCDPISEHNRLYWYRQTLGQGPEFLTYFQNEAQLEKSRLLSDRFSAERPKGSFSTLEIQRTEQGDSAMYLCASSPDSTEAFFGQGTRLTVV.